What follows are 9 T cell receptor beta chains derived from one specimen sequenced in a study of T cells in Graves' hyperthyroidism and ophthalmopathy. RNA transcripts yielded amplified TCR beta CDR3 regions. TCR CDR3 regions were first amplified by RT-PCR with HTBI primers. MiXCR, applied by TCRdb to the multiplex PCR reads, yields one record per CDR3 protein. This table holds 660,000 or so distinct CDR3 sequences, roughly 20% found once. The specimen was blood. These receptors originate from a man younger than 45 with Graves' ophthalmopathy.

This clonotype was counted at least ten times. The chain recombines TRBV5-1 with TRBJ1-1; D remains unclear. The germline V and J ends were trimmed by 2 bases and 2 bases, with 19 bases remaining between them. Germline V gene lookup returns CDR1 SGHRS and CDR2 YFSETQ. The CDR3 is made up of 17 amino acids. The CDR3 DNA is TGCGCCAGCAGCTTTCGAAGGTCGTCCCCCCTTAACACTGAAGCTTTCTTT. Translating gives CASSFRRSSPLNTEAFF.

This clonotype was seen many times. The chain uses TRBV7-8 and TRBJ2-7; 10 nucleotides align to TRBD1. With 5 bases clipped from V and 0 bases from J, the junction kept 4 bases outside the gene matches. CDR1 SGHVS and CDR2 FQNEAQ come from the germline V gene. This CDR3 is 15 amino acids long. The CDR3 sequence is CASSQDRGPSYEQYF. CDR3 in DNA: TGTGCCAGCAGCCAAGACAGGGGGCCCTCCTACGAGCAGTACTTC.

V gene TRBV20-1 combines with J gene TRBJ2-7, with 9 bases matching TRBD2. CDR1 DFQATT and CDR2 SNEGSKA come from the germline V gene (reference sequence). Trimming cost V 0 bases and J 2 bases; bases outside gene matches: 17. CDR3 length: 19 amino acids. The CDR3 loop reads CSARDGRGLALPGTYEQYF. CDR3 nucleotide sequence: TGCAGTGCTAGAGACGGACGGGGACTAGCACTACCGGGGACCTACGAGCAGTACTTC.

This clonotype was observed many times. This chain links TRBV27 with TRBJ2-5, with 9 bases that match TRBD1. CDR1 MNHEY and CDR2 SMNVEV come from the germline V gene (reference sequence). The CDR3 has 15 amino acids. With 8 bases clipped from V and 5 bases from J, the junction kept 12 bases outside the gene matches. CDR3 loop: CASQPGQGVWETQYF. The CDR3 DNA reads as TGTGCCAGCCAGCCGGGACAGGGAGTGTGGGAGACCCAGTACTTC.

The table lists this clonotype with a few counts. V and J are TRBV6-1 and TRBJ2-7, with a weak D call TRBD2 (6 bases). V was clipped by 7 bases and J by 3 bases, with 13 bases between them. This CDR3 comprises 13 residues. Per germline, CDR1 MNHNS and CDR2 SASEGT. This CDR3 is CASKEGSLYEQYF. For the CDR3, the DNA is TGTGCCAGCAAGGAGGGCAGCCTCTACGAGCAGTACTTC.

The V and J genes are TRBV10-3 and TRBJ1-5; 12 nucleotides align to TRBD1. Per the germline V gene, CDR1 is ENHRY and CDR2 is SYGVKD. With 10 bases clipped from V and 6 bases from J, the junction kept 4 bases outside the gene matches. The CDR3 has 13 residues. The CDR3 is CATGTGGSQPQHF. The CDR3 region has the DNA TGTGCCACCGGGACAGGGGGCAGTCAGCCCCAGCATTTT.

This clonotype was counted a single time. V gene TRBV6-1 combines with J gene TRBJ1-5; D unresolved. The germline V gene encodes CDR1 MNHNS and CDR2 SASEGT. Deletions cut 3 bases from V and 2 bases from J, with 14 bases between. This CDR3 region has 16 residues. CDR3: CASSDSKGVRNQPQHF. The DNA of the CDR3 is TGTGCCAGCAGTGACTCTAAGGGAGTGCGCAATCAGCCCCAGCATTTT.

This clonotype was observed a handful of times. The CDR3: CASSEAAPLETQYF. For the CDR3, the DNA is TGTGCCAGCAGCGAAGCGGCACCCTTGGAGACCCAGTACTTC. The genes are TRBV13 and TRBJ2-5; possibly TRBD2 for D (5 bases). V was clipped by 5 bases and J by 5 bases, with 15 bases between them. The CDR3 is made up of 14 amino acids. CDR1 and CDR2 (germline): PRHDT, FYEKMQ (reference sequence).

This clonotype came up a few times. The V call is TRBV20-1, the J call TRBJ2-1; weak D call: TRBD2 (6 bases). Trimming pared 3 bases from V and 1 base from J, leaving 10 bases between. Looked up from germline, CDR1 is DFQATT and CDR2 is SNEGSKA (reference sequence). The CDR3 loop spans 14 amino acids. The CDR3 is CSASIRGSYNEQFF. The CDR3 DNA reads TGCAGTGCTAGTATCCGGGGGTCCTACAATGAGCAGTTCTTC.